This T cell receptor (beta chain) was recovered during a study of cytomegalovirus exposure and HLA in healthy donors (dated by TCRdb to the late 2010s). For context, the study as a whole: According to an earlier analysis of a few hundred of the donors, about 190 million T cells yielded 117 million unique TCR beta sequences and less than 300 Gb of sequence data. Typing coverage varied by locus: about 629-630 donors for A, B, C, DRB1 and DQB1; 500 to 550 for DQA1; some 610 for DPA1; 450 to 480 for DPB1. Using immunosequencing, the study profiled T cell repertoires from some 670 subjects and related those repertoires to cytomegalovirus serostatus. To study patterns of TCR occurrence, a later analysis re-analyzed previously published TCR beta repertoires from 500 to 850 donors and added high-resolution HLA genotyping. Of the roughly 390 genotyped donors, approximately 81% were placed in the genetic ancestry cluster associated with self-reported Caucasian donors. Donor age, sex, ethnicity and CMV serostatus were compiled alongside the repertoire data. To predict cytomegalovirus infection status, the study combined high-throughput TCR immunosequencing, statistical association of individual TCRs with disease status, and machine learning. A later genetic analysis used genome-wide SNP genotypes for about three fifths of the roughly 700 donors, treating that subset as a discovery cohort. Roughly 5 DR-DQ haplotypes were handled as single units for association and clustering, since linkage in the cohort was strong. Both class I and class II loci were covered by HLA typing, at four-digit resolution. To decide whether each TCR beta V gene segment behaved as functional or pseudogenic, an earlier analysis of approximately 590 of the donors relied on high-throughput TCR beta sequencing. In addition to the first cohort of approximately 670 subjects, a separate validation cohort of 120 different subjects was used. The study aimed to test whether signatures of past pathogen exposure could be identified by cataloging public T cell receptors. An early release that covered fewer than 750 HLA-typed donors contained about 300 gigabases of sequencing data and 65 million to 100 million unique TCR sequences. Rather than drawing on any new phenotypic data, the later analysis identified candidate immune exposures from TCR beta sequences and the way those sequences occurred across donors. Every discovery cohort repertoire had been produced on one sequencing platform. On average, 235,054 unique TCR beta nucleotide sequences were sequenced per donor among a few hundred genotyped donors of the cohort, with approximately 18% of those sequences being non-productive. Study-level results and caveats: When HLA alleles, especially DR and DQ, strongly co-occurred, attributing TCR associations to individual alleles was difficult. For the cohort, immune exposure information was limited to CMV serostatus. According to a later analysis, parvovirus B19, influenza, CMV and Epstein-Barr virus appeared linked to several top co-occurrence clusters. According to a later analysis, most CMV-associated TCR beta chains appeared to be HLA-restricted, and the HLA associations seemed to be driven largely by CMV exposure. Because counts were too low, some 17 rarely observed V segments, including chromosome 9 orphons, were excluded from the earlier analysis of 587 of the donors. A further reported finding was that TCR beta sequences accurately predicted the HLA-A and HLA-B alleles for most subjects in the first cohort. The study listed 150 to 200 TCR beta chains as associated with cytomegalovirus. While some public TCRs were present in many individuals, most TCR sequences turned up only very rarely across donors. The authors suggested that the approach could potentially be extended to other disease states and immunological phenotypes. According to a later genetic analysis, donors in an Asian-associated ancestry cluster had fewer N-insertions in productive TCRs than the approximately 630-donor mean. In vitro tests confirmed that a few of the cytomegalovirus-associated TCR beta chains recognize cytomegalovirus antigens. The classifier was reported to diagnose cytomegalovirus status with high specificity and sensitivity in both the original and validation cohorts. A later analysis found that HLA-associated TCR beta chains were more clonally expanded and had lower generation probabilities than equally common non-associated chains. Sequencing depth was assumed to be roughly uniform across donors in the presence/absence analyses, though that assumption may not hold. HLA typing was unavailable for some donors at each locus, so association tests used only the typed subset. At a false discovery rate of 0.05, a later analysis linked some 17,000 TCR beta sequences to specific HLA alleles. Broadly in line with IMGT annotations, most TCR beta V segments showed up in productive rearrangements about 87% or about 30% of the time in an earlier analysis of approximately 600 of the donors. A cluster of highly shared sequence variants was judged likely to be a technical artifact of the sequencing pipeline. Linkage disequilibrium might explain the correlated functional status among segregating V segments, but an unknown experimental factor could not be excluded. Some IMGT-functional V segments, including TRBV6-2 and TRBV6-3, could not be told apart with the 87-base-pair reads, so those segments were excluded. A later analysis found that TCR association rates varied across HLA loci, with DRB1 alleles showing the most associated TCRs and HLA-C alleles the fewest. The cohort was sequenced for TCR beta chains only, and without alpha or paired-chain data the features that could be detected were limited. In a later genetic analysis, a missense DCLRE1C variant was associated with V-gene and J-gene trimming of TCR beta chains, and the association was replicated in an independent cohort.

Libraries were constructed by the immunoSEQ multiplex PCR assay. A mixture of 60 forward primers for TCR Vbeta segments and 13 reverse primers for TCR Jbeta segments was used in the multiplex PCR. The CDR3 region of rearranged TCR beta genes was amplified from genomic DNA by a multiplex PCR assay. The Illumina HiSeq System was used to sequence the amplified TCR beta libraries as 87-base-pair reads. Processing in the source paper ran as follows. In a later analysis, around 80 million unique TCR beta chains were counted across the 500 to 850 repertoires, and approximately 11 million of these chains were shared by at least two donors. To remove PCR and sequencing errors, raw reads were error-corrected and collapsed into unique sequences using a nearest-neighbor algorithm that merged closely related sequences. Alignment of CDR3 sequences to IMGT reference sequences was used to assign V, D and J gene segments. Each retained sequence needed at least a six-nucleotide match to both a V gene segment and a J gene segment. A rearrangement was called productive if the CDR3 had no stop codons and remained in frame with V and J, and every other rearrangement was called non-productive. Following IMGT convention, CDR3 was defined as the stretch from the second conserved V-encoded cysteine to the conserved J-encoded phenylalanine. In an earlier analysis of around 540 of the donors, sequences lacking an unambiguous match to a single V gene segment were excluded. An earlier analysis of several hundred of the donors classified V segments as functional when productive rearrangements were above 56.7% and as segregating when the standard deviation between donors was above 5%. A statistical classification framework was built to diagnose cytomegalovirus status from the catalog of TCR beta chain sequences. A later analysis assigned V and J genes by comparing TCR nucleotide sequences with IMGT/GENE-DB human TR gene sequences. The TCRdist pipeline was used in a later analysis to assign CDR3 sequences and most-parsimonious VDJ recombination scenarios. A later analysis defined each TCR beta chain by its CDR3 amino acid sequence plus V-gene family, and excluded reads lacking a unique V-gene family. As a way to deal with suspected cross-contamination and a sequencing artifact, a later analysis dropped hundreds of nucleotide sequences that were highly shared and had low generation probability. In a later analysis, a clonal expansion index was calculated for each public chain from normalized within-repertoire ranks of inferred template counts. A later analysis computed generation probabilities with a VDJ recombination model fitted to out-of-frame rearrangements, and checked the results against IGoR. Hypergeometric tests were used in a later analysis to score TCR-TCR, TCR-HLA and TCR-CMV co-occurrence, with a repertoire-size bias correction applied to the TCR pairs. To estimate false discovery rates, a later analysis permuted the HLA or CMV assignments 20 times. A later analysis grouped co-occurring TCRs with DBSCAN, adding TCRdist sequence similarity when clustering within HLA-allele-positive subsets. Repertoires with fewer than 30,000 or more than 120,000 public chains were left out of co-occurrence clustering, as were four to six repertoires with anomalous nucleotide sharing. TCRdb took over this immuneACCESS table, retaining in-frame rearrangements with V and J assigned. Such tables are incomplete; in checked studies, under half of the missing clones stem from an unresolved V gene, and the remainder is unexplained. V and J calls and clone size are as listed in that table; D and trimming were resolved from the DNA. This sample comprises 95,000 to 150,000 clones, roughly 82% of them detected only once. The top ten clonotypes cover 3.7% of the sample.

The cohort consisted of hundreds of healthy bone marrow donors. At the time of sampling, every cohort member was nominally healthy, though immune exposures that went unrecorded were likely present. CMV serostatus was positive for 289 and negative for about 50% of the roughly 700 cohort members, and was not recorded for this donor. A peripheral blood sample was provided by each donor, and peripheral blood mononuclear cells were used for TCR beta sequencing. The Qiagen DNeasy Blood Extraction Kit was used to extract genomic DNA from the blood cell samples. From its cysteine to its phenylalanine, the CDR3 spans 15 amino acids. The CDR3 DNA has 45 bases and is translated from base 1. The junction shows trimming of 5 bases on V and 4 bases on J, plus 14 bases between the germline ends. The germline V gene yields MDHEN for CDR1 and SYDVKM for CDR2. Concerning this clone: Its specific antigen is unknown. Base qualities are not recorded, but no much larger clone differs from it by a single base.

Material: PBMCs. The clonotype originates from a human donor in good health. The chain uses TRBV28 and TRBJ1-4, and TRBD1 may be the D gene, going by 5 matching bases. The CDR3 loop reads CASSGPGGSNEKLFF. Here is the DNA: TGTGCCAGCAGTGGCCCGGGGGGGAGTAATGAAAAACTGTTTTTT.